This T cell receptor (beta chain) is drawn from a study of cytomegalovirus exposure and HLA in healthy donors. Across the study: Prior work identified about 120 million unique TCR beta sequences in 150 million to 200 million T cells. Most genotyped donors, approximately 77% of some 400, had Caucasian-associated genetic ancestry.

Researchers ran the PCR with 60 Vbeta and 13 Jbeta primers. Data came from immunoSEQ multiplex PCR; TCRdb stores just in-frame clones and leaves some out. The sample has almost 200,000 clones, around 79% seen once. This CDR3 is 16 amino acids long. Germline assignment: CDR1 SGDLS and CDR2 YYNGEE. The receptor was derived from a male donor in good health and CMV-seropositive. Input material: PBMCs. This chain uses TRBV9 with TRBJ2-5, with TRBD1 matching over 7 bases. The J call is in doubt because the DNA end fits TRBJ2-7 better. In nucleotides, the CDR3 is TGTGCCAGCAGCGGCAGAATCCGGGACAGTTCCTACGAGCAGTACTTC. As protein: CASSGRIRDSSYEQYF.